This T cell receptor beta chain was found in a study of T cells in tumors after PD-1 blockade. Data came from immunoSEQ multiplex PCR; TCRdb stores just in-frame clones and leaves some out. The sample contains about 20,000 clones, more than 65% of which appear only once. Germline V gives CDR1 SGHDT, CDR2 YYEEEE. This CDR3 has 15 amino acids. V lost 4 bases to trimming and J lost 5 bases, with 16 bases between them. The rearrangement joins TRBV5-6 to TRBJ2-4; D may be TRBD1 (6 bases). Sequencing was performed on PBMCs, taken after anti-PD-1 therapy. The TCR originated in a human donor with advanced basal cell or squamous cell carcinoma (not recorded which). The CDR3 spells CASSVPGHQENIQYF. The DNA for the CDR3 is TGTGCCAGCAGCGTCCCGGGACACCAGGAAAACATTCAGTACTTC.